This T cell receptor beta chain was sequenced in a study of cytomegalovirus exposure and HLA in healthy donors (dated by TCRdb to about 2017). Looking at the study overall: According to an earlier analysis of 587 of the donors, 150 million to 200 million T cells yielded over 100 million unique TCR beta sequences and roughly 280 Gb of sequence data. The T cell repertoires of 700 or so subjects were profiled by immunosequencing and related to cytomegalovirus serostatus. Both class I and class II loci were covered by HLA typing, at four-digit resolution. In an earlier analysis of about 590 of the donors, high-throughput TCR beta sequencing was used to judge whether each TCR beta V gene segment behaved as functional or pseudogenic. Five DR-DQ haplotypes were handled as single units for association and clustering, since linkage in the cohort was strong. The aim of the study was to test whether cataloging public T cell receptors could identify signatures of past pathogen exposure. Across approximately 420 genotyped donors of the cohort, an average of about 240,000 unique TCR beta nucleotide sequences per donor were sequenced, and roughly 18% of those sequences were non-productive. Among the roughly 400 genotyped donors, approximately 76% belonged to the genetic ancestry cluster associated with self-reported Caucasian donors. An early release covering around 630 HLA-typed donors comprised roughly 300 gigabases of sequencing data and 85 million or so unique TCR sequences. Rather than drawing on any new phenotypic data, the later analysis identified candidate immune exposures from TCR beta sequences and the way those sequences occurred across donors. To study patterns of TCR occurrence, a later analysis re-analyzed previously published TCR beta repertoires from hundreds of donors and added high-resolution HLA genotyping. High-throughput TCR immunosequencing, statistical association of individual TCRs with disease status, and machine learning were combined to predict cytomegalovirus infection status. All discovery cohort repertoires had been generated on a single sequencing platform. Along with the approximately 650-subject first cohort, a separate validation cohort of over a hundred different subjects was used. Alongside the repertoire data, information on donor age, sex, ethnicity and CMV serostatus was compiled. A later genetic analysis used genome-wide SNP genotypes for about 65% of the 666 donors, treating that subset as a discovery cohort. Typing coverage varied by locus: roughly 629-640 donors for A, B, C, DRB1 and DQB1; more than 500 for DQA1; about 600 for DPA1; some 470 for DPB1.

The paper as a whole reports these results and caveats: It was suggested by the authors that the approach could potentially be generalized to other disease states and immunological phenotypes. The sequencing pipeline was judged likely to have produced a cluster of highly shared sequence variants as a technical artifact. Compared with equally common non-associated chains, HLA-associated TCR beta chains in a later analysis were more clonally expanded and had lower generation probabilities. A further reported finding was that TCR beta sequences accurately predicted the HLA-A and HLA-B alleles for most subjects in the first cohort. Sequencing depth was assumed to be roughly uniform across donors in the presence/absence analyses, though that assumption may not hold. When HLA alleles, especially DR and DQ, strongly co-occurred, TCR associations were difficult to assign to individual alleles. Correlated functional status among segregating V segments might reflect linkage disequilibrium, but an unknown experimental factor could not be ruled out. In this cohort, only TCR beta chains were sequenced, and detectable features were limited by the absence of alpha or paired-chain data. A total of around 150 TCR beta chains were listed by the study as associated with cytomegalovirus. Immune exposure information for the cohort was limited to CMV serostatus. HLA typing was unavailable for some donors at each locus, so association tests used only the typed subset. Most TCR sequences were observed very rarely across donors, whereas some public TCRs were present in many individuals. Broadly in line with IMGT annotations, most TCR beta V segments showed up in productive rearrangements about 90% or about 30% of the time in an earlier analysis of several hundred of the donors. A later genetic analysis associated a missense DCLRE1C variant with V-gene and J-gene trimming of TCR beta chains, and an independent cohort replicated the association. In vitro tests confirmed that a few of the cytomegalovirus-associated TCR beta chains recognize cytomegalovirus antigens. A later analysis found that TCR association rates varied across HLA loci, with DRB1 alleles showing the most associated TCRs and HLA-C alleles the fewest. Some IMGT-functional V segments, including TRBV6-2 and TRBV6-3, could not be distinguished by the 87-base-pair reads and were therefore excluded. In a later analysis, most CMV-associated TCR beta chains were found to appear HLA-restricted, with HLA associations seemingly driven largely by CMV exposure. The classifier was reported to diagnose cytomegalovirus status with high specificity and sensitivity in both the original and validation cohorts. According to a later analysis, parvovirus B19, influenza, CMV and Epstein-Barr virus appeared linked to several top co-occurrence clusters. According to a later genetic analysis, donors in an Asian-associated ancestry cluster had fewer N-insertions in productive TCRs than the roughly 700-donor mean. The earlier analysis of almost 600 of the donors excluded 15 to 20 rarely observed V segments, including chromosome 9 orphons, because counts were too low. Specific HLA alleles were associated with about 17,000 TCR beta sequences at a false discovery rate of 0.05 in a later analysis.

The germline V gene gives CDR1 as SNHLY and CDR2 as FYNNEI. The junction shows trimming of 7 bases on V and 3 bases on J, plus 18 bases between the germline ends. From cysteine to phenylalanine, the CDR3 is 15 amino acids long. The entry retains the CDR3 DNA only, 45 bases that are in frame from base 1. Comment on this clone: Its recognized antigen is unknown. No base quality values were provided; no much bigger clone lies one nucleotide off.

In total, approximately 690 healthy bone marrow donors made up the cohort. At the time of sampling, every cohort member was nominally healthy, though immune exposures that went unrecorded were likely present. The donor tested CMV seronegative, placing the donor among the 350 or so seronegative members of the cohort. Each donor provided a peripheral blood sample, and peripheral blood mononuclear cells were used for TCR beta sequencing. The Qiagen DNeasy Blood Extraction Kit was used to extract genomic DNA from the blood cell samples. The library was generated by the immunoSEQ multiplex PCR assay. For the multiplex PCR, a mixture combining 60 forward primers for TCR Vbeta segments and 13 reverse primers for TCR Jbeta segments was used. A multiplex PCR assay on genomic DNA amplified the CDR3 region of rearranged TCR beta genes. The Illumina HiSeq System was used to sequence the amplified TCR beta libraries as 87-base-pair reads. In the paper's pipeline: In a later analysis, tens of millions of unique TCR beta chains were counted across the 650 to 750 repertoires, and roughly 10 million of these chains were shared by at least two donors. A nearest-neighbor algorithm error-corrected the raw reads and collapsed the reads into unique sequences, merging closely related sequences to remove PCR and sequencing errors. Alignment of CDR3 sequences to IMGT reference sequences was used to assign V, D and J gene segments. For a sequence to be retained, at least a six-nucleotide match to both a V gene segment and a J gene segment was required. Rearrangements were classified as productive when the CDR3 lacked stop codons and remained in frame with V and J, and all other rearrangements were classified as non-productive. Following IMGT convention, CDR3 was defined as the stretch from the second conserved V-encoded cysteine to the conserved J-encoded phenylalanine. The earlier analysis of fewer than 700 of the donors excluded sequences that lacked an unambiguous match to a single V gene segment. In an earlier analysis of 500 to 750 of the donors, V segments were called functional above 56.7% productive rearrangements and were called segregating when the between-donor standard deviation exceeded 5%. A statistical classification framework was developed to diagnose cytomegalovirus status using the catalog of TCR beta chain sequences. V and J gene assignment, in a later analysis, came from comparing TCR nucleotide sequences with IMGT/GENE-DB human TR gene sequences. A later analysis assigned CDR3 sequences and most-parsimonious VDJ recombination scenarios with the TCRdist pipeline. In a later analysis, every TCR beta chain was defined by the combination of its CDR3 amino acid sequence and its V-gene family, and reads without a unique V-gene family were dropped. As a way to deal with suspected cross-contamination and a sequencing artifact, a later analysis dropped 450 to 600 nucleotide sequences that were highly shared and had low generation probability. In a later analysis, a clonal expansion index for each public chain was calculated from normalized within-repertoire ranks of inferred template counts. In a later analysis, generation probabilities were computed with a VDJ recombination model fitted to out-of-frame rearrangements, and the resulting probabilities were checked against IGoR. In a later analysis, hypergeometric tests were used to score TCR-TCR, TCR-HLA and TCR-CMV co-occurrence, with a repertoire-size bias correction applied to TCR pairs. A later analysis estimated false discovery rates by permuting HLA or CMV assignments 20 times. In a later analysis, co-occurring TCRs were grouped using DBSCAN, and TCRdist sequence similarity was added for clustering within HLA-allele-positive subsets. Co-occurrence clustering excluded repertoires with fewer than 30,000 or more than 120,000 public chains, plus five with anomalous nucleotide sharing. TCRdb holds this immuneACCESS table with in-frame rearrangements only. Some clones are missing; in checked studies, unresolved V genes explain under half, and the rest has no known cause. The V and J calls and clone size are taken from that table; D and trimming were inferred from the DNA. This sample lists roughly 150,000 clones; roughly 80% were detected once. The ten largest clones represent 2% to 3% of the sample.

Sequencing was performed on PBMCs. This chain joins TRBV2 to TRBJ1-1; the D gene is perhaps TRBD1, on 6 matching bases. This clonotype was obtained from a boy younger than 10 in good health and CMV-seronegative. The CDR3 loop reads CASTLGVPGDTEAFF. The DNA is TGTGCCAGCACCCTGGGGGTACCAGGGGACACTGAAGCTTTCTTT.